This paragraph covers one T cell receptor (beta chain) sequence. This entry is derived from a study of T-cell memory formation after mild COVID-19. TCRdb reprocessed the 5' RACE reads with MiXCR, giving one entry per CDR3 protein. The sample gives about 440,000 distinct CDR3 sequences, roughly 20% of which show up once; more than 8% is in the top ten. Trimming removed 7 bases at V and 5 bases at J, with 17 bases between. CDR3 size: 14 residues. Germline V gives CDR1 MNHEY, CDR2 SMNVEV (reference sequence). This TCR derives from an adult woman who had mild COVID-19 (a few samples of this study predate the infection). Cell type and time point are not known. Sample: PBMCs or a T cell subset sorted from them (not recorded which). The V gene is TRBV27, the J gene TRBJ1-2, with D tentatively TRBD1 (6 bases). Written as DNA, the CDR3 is TGTGCCAGCAAGCCTTTGGACAGACCATATGGCTACACCTTC. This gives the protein CASKPLDRPYGYTF.